The 20 T cell receptor beta chains below were found in one sample sequenced in a study of blood T cell repertoires in COVID-19. Clones were read by immunoSEQ multiplex PCR, and TCRdb kept only the in-frame ones, dropping some. The repertoire holds about 250,000 clones, with approximately 79% as singletons. The specimen sequenced was peripheral blood. The receptors come from a woman of 80 years or more with active or convalescent COVID-19.

The chain uses TRBV5-1 and TRBJ1-2; tentatively, D is TRBD1 (5 bases). Germline V gives CDR1 SGHRS, CDR2 YFSETQ. Deletions cut 5 bases from V and 7 bases from J, with 24 bases between. This CDR3 spans 16 amino acids. The CDR3 DNA reads as TGCGCCAGCAGGGGCCAGGGTTTACGCGGTTTCTCTGGCTACACCTTC. It yields the protein CASRGQGLRGFSGYTF.

The rearrangement uses TRBV18 and TRBJ1-1, with TRBD1 as a possible D gene (5 bases). Trimming took off 6 bases at V and 7 bases at J, with 21 bases between the two ends. Germline CDR1 is KGHSH and CDR2 is LQKENI. The CDR3 covers 15 residues. This CDR3 reads CASSPSTGTAGEAFF. The CDR3, as DNA: TGTGCCAGCTCCCCTAGTACAGGTACCGCAGGTGAAGCTTTCTTT. Full variable domain (rest looked up from reference TRBV18 and TRBJ1-1): NAGVMQNPRHLVRRRGQEARLRCSPMKGHSHVYWYRQLPEEGLKFMVYLQKENIIDESGMPKERFSAEFPKEGPSILRIQQVVRGDSAAYFCASSPSTGTAGEAFFGQGTRLTVV.

This clone was picked up one time. V usage is TRBV7-6 and J usage is TRBJ2-1; TRBD2 agrees at 13 bases. V trimming: 5 bases; J trimming: 7 bases; junction bases outside the gene matches: 8. The V gene's germline CDR1 is SGHVS and CDR2 FNYEAQ. The CDR3 has 16 residues. The CDR3: CASSTGLAGALNEQFF. Written as DNA, the CDR3 is TGTGCCAGCAGCACCGGACTAGCGGGAGCGTTAAATGAGCAGTTCTTC.

The V and J genes are TRBV5-1 and TRBJ1-6, with D possibly being TRBD1 (6 bases). The CDR3 extends over 16 amino acids. Germline V CDR1 and CDR2: SGHRS, YFSETQ. The germline V and J ends were trimmed by 0 bases and 9 bases, with 16 bases remaining between them. Here the CDR3 reads CASSLGSGDPGSPLHF. Written as DNA, the CDR3 is TGCGCCAGCAGCTTGGGGTCAGGGGACCCAGGTTCACCCCTCCACTTT.

In the case of this clone: Other DNA variants within this sample encode the same CDR3. This chain connects TRBV3-1 (or the pseudogene TRBV3-2) to TRBJ1-3; the D gene is possibly TRBD1 (5 bases). Trimming cost V 4 bases and J 1 base, with 11 bases left between them. Germline loops: CDR1 LGHDT, CDR2 YNNKEL (reference sequence). The length of the CDR3 is 15 residues. The CDR3 is CASSLLGDSGNTIYF. For the CDR3, the DNA is TGTGCCAGCAGCCTCCTAGGGGATTCTGGAAACACCATATATTTT.

The chain uses TRBV11-1 and TRBJ1-1; 7 nucleotides agree with TRBD1. J lost 3 bases, V lost 3 bases, and 7 bases had no gene match. Germline-derived CDR1 and CDR2 are SGHAT and FQDESV (reference sequence). This CDR3 has 15 residues. CDR3 protein: CASSFTGVEYTEAFF. The CDR3 region has the DNA TGTGCCAGCAGCTTTACAGGGGTGGAGTACACTGAAGCTTTCTTT. Variable domain in full (rest from reference TRBV11-1 and TRBJ1-1): EAEVAQSPRYKITEKSQAVAFWCDPISGHATLYWYRQILGQGPELLVQFQDESVVDDSQLPKDRFSAERLKGVDSTLKIQPAELGDSAMYLCASSFTGVEYTEAFFGQGTRLTVV.

The chain has TRBV7-9 and TRBJ1-2; maybe TRBD1 (5 bases). The CDR3 length is 13 residues. Per the germline V gene, CDR1 is SEHNR and CDR2 is FQNEAQ (reference sequence). Trimming took 7 bases from V and 5 from J, leaving 14 bases between them. CDR3 in DNA: TGTGCCAGCACCCGCCAGACAGAGTATGGCTACACCTTC. Protein sequence: CASTRQTEYGYTF.

The chain carries TRBV6-5 and TRBJ2-2, with TRBD2 as a possible D gene (5 bases). The ends were cut back, 5 bases at V and 12 bases at J, with 16 bases in the middle. The CDR3 extends over 13 amino acids. Germline values: CDR1 MNHEY, CDR2 SVGAGI. The CDR3 nucleotides read TGTGCCAGCAGTCCCCCGGGATCGGTCAAGCTGTTTTTT. Protein sequence: CASSPPGSVKLFF.

This clone has only a few counts. This chain uses TRBV5-1 with TRBJ2-2, with a tentative D call TRBD2 (6 bases). Germline CDR1 SGHRS, CDR2 YFSETQ. Between the trimmed V and J ends, which lost 3 bases and 7 bases, there was a span of 16 bases. CDR3 length: 15 residues. The CDR3 spells CASSSAGLRDGELFF. The CDR3 DNA sequence: TGCGCCAGCAGCTCGGCAGGACTACGTGACGGGGAGCTGTTTTTT.

This clone showed up just once. The rearrangement uses TRBV3-1 (or the pseudogene TRBV3-2) and TRBJ2-7; TRBD2 matches 11 bases. Trimming removed 2 bases from V and 0 bases from J; junction bases left unmatched: 18. The CDR3 sequence is 21 residues long. The germline CDR1 and CDR2 sequences are LGHDT and YNNKEL (reference sequence). DNA of the CDR3: TGTGCCAGCAGCCAAAGCTCTGGGGCTAGCGGGAGGTCATTCGTCTCCTACGAGCAGTACTTC. Protein sequence: CASSQSSGASGRSFVSYEQYF.

The chain links TRBV30 to TRBJ1-6, with a tentative D call TRBD1 (5 bases). Germline CDR1 GTSNPN, CDR2 SVGIG (reference sequence). Trimming took 1 base from V and 5 from J, leaving 12 bases between them. This CDR3 has 15 residues. In nucleotides, the CDR3 is TGTGCCTGGAGTGCTCGACAGACAAATAATTCACCCCTCCACTTT. Its translation is CAWSARQTNNSPLHF.

This chain joins TRBV5-5 and TRBJ1-4, with a possible D match to TRBD1 (6 bases). The V end lost 0 bases, the J end lost 6 bases, and 12 bases lay between the germline ends. The CDR3 spans 15 residues. Germline V lookup: CDR1 SGHKS, CDR2 YYEKEE (reference sequence). The chain's CDR3 is CASSLGSGADEKLFF. As DNA, the CDR3 is TGTGCCAGCAGCTTGGGTTCAGGGGCGGATGAAAAACTGTTTTTT.

The chain employs TRBV19 and TRBJ1-2, with a possible D match to TRBD1 (5 bases). There are 14 residues in the CDR3. Trimming took off 6 bases at V and 7 bases at J, with 18 bases between the two ends. Germline assignment: CDR1 LNHDA and CDR2 SQIVND (reference sequence). The CDR3 reads CASSDGQGLGGYTF. In DNA, the CDR3 is TGTGCCAGTAGCGATGGTCAGGGACTAGGTGGCTACACCTTC.

This chain joins TRBV6-4 and TRBJ2-7, with D possibly being TRBD1 (5 bases). The V end lost 2 bases, the J end lost 9 bases, and 14 bases lay between the germline ends. CDR1 MRHNA and CDR2 SNTAGT come from the germline V gene. The CDR3 is 13 amino acids. The CDR3 here is CASSDDVDSWQYF. The CDR3 DNA is TGTGCCAGCAGTGACGACGTAGACAGTTGGCAGTACTTC.

The CDR3 DNA sequence: TGTGCCAGCAGCTCCCCCCTAGCGGTAGCCAAAAACATTCAGTACTTC. Its translation is CASSSPLAVAKNIQYF. This chain connects TRBV11-2 to TRBJ2-4, with 7 nucleotides matching TRBD2. J gave up 0 bases and V 4 bases, and 6 bases lay outside the gene matches. There are 16 residues in the CDR3. Germline CDR1 SGHAT, CDR2 FQNNGV. Variable domain in full (rest from reference TRBV11-2 and TRBJ2-4): EAGVAQSPRYKIIEKRQSVAFWCNPISGHATLYWYQQILGQGPKLLIQFQNNGVVDDSQLPKDRFSAERLKGVDSTLKIQPAKLEDSAVYLCASSSPLAVAKNIQYFGAGTRLSVL.

This chain connects TRBV27 to TRBJ1-2; 7 bases fit TRBD1. V gave up 5 bases and J gave up 4 bases; unmatched junction bases: 7. Looked up from germline, CDR1 is MNHEY and CDR2 is SMNVEV (reference sequence). The length of the CDR3 is 14 residues. The CDR3 region is CASSLHWDSYGYTF. The CDR3 DNA reads TGTGCCAGCAGTCTCCATTGGGACAGCTATGGCTACACCTTC.

J is TRBJ2-5 and V is TRBV11-2; 12 positions agree with TRBD2. Germline CDR1 reads SGHAT; CDR2 reads FQNNGV. With 1 base clipped from V and 10 bases from J, the junction kept 4 bases outside the gene matches. The CDR3 length is 14 residues. Here the CDR3 DNA reads TGTGCCAGCAGCTTAGGTGAACTAGCGGGAGGCCAGTACTTC. This encodes CASSLGELAGGQYF. Based on the CDR3 plus reference TRBV11-2 and TRBJ2-5, the full variable domain is EAGVAQSPRYKIIEKRQSVAFWCNPISGHATLYWYQQILGQGPKLLIQFQNNGVVDDSQLPKDRFSAERLKGVDSTLKIQPAKLEDSAVYLCASSLGELAGGQYFGPGTRLLVL.

V is TRBV5-1 and J is TRBJ2-3; 8 nucleotides line up with TRBD2. Germline values: CDR1 SGHRS, CDR2 YFSETQ. The CDR3 loop spans 16 amino acids. After removal of 0 bases from V and 3 bases from J, the junction contained 6 bases not matched to a gene. CDR3 in DNA: TGCGCCAGCAGCTTGGCCGGGAGGGGCCGGACAGATACGCAGTATTTT. The encoded protein is CASSLAGRGRTDTQYF.

The gene calls are TRBV30 and TRBJ1-1; D is possibly TRBD1 (6 bases). The germline CDR1 and CDR2 sequences are GTSNPN and SVGIG (reference sequence). This CDR3 is built from 12 residues. The germline V and J ends were trimmed by 2 bases and 7 bases, with 11 bases remaining between them. The CDR3 sequence is CAWSIGQIEAFF. Here the CDR3 DNA reads TGTGCCTGGAGTATAGGACAGATTGAAGCTTTCTTT. Variable domain in full (rest from reference TRBV30 and TRBJ1-1): SQTIHQWPATLVQPVGSPLSLECTVEGTSNPNLYWYRQAAGRGLQLLFYSVGIGQISSEVPQNLSASRPQDRQFILSSKKLLLSDSGFYLCAWSIGQIEAFFGQGTRLTVV.

This clone was recorded only once. The rearrangement joins TRBV12-3 or TRBV12-4 to TRBJ1-2, with TRBD1 matching over 8 bases. V lost 4 bases and J lost 7; bases outside the gene matches: 5. The CDR3 spans 13 residues. CDR3 residues: CASSYQGARGYTF. For the CDR3, the DNA is TGTGCCAGCAGTTATCAGGGGGCACGTGGCTACACCTTC.